Given below is one TCR beta chain in context. TCRdb's copy holds only in-frame clones and misses some; the assay was immunoSEQ multiplex PCR. This repertoire shows approximately 90,000 clones, roughly 80% found once; its top ten account for 20% to 25%. The data stem from a study of cytotoxic CD8 clonotypes in ibrutinib-treated CLL. The length of the CDR3 is 14 residues. CDR1 and CDR2 from the germline V gene are MNHNY and SVGAGI (reference sequence). The V and J ends lost 8 bases and 1 base respectively, with 14 bases between them. Specimen: PBMCs, collected after 24 months of ibrutinib treatment. The sequence was obtained from a human donor with chronic lymphocytic leukemia. The V and J genes are TRBV6-6 and TRBJ2-5; weak D call: TRBD2 (6 bases). CDR3 in DNA: TGTGCCAGCCGCCGGGGCGGGGTCCAAGAGACCCAGTACTTC. Residues: CASRRGGVQETQYF.